What follows are 6 T cell receptor beta chains derived from one specimen sequenced in a study of CD8 T cells in Susac syndrome. cDNA came from around 0.54 to 1 ug RNA primed by random hexamers. TCRdb analysed the immunoSEQ multiplex PCR reads with MiXCR anew, one entry per CDR3 protein. The data contain some 200,000 distinct CDR3 sequences, roughly 94% of them seen just once; the ten biggest clones take up around 0.11%. What was sequenced was CD4+ T cells from PBMCs. The receptor set was obtained from a human donor in good health.

V and J are TRBV12-3 or TRBV12-4 and TRBJ1-1, with D unclear. The length of the CDR3 is 12 residues. Deletions cut 7 bases from V and 7 bases from J, with 13 bases between. The CDR3 region has the DNA TGTGCCAGCACCCCCGGAGGAGATGAAGCTTTCTTT. The encoded protein is CASTPGGDEAFF.

The chain links TRBV7-9 to TRBJ2-5; tentatively, D is TRBD1 or TRBD2 (5 bases each). Germline V gene lookup returns CDR1 SEHNR and CDR2 FQNEAQ (reference sequence). CDR3 size: 14 residues. With 4 bases removed from V and 5 bases from J, the gap between germline ends came to 14 bases. CDR3 DNA sequence: TGTGCCAGCAGCTCCGGGGCACCCGCCGAGACCCAGTACTTC. It specifies CASSSGAPAETQYF.

The chain couples TRBV27 to TRBJ1-5; 7 positions agree with TRBD1. The CDR3 loop spans 13 amino acids. Germline V gives CDR1 MNHEY, CDR2 SMNVEV (reference sequence). V was clipped by 10 bases and J by 7 bases; unmatched bases: 10. CDR3 region: CATLGGVGQPQHF. CDR3 coding DNA: TGTGCCACCCTAGGGGGCGTAGGACAGCCCCAGCATTTT.

This clonotype has only one observation. CDR3 nucleotide sequence: TGTGCCAGCAGTCGCCTGGGGATCAATGAAAAACTGTTTTTT. As protein: CASSRLGINEKLFF. The J gene is TRBJ1-4, the V gene TRBV27, with D unresolved. V was trimmed by 5 bases and J by 5 bases, leaving 12 bases between them. Germline V gene lookup returns CDR1 MNHEY and CDR2 SMNVEV (reference sequence). The CDR3 is 14 amino acids.

V gene TRBV20-1 combines with J gene TRBJ1-1, with a tentative D call TRBD1 (5 bases). This CDR3 comprises 12 residues. V lost 6 bases and J lost 3, with 11 bases in between. CDR1 DFQATT and CDR2 SNEGSKA come from the germline V gene (reference sequence). The DNA of the CDR3 is TGCAGTGCGGATACAGGCTACACTGAAGCTTTCTTT. It is translated as CSADTGYTEAFF.

V usage is TRBV20-1 and J usage is TRBJ2-5; D is unresolved. Per the germline V gene, CDR1 is DFQATT and CDR2 is SNEGSKA (reference sequence). The length of the CDR3 is 10 residues. V dropped 6 bases and J dropped 1 base, with 3 bases sitting between them. CDR3 residues: CSAVQETQYF. The DNA of the CDR3 is TGCAGTGCCGTCCAAGAGACCCAGTACTTC.